Included here is one T cell receptor beta chain sequence, with context. Its antigen is still unknown. The data originate from a study of CD8+CD57+ T cells in acquired aplastic anemia. Whole-study findings and limits: Shared by patients and controls, 25 to 30 CD8+ CDR3s were abundant in patients. A significant difference in CD8+ Simpson's diversity between patients and controls was not found.

The germline gives CDR1 SGHRS, CDR2 YFSETQ. CDR3 length equals 14 residues. V was shortened by 3 bases and J by 6 bases, with 14 bases between the two germline ends. CDR3 and TCR beta VDJ profiling relied on a genomic DNA template. TCRdb itself ran the reads through MiXCR, one entry per CDR3 protein. This sample has over 100,000 distinct CDR3 sequences, with roughly 40% found just once. This sequence was found in a human donor in good health, serving as a control. This rearrangement joins TRBV5-1 to TRBJ2-3; D is unresolved. Material for sequencing was sorted CD4+, CD8+, or CD8+CD57+ T cells (not recorded which) from PBMCs. CDR3 region: CASSSTGVGDTQYF. CDR3 coding DNA: TGCGCCAGCAGCTCGACGGGCGTGGGGGATACGCAGTATTTT. Supplemented by reference TRBV5-1 and TRBJ2-3, the full variable domain reads KAGVTQTPRYLIKTRGQQVTLSCSPISGHRSVSWYQQTPGQGLQFLFEYFSETQRNKGNFPGRFSGRQFSNSRSEMNVSTLELGDSALYLCASSSTGVGDTQYFGPGTRLTVL.